The clone carrying this T cell receptor beta chain was observed a handful of times. Its target is not known. This record belongs to a study of T cell responses to AZD1222 COVID-19 vaccine. Study context: Second-dose groups at about 4 or about 12 weeks were pooled.

Points from the study as a whole: Regions 160-218 and 743-854 dominated among vaccine-associated CD4 TCRs spanning spike. Scientists sampled the repertoires only once the peak T cell response had passed.

The table came from immunoSEQ multiplex PCR; TCRdb's copy has only in-frame clones and leaves some out. The sample holds 75,000 to 100,000 clones, under 90% seen once. From germline, CDR1 is LGHNA and CDR2 YNFKEQ. The V and J ends lost 1 base and 2 bases respectively, with 14 bases between them. This CDR3 is 16 amino acids long. The specimen was peripheral blood, collected on day 0 of AZD1222 vaccination. V usage is TRBV4-2 and J usage is TRBJ2-5; possibly TRBD2 for D (5 bases). The sequence was collected from an adult in good health. The CDR3 protein is CASSQGESGPQETQYF. The CDR3 DNA sequence: TGTGCCAGCAGCCAAGGTGAAAGCGGTCCACAAGAGACCCAGTACTTC.